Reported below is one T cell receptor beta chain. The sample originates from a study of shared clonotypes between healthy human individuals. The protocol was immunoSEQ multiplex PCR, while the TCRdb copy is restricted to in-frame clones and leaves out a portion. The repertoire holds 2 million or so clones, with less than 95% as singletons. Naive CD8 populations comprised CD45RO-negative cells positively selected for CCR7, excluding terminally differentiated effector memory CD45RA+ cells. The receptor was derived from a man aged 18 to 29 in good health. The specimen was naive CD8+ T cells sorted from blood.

CDR3 bases: TGTGCCAGCAGCTTAGCGACAGCCCAAGAGACCCAGTACTTC. This gives the protein CASSLATAQETQYF. The chain uses TRBV7-9 and TRBJ2-5; D possibly corresponds to TRBD1 (5 bases). Trimming removed 0 bases from V and 1 base from J, with 6 bases in between. The germline V gene has CDR1 SEHNR and CDR2 FQNEAQ (reference sequence). The CDR3 spans 14 residues.